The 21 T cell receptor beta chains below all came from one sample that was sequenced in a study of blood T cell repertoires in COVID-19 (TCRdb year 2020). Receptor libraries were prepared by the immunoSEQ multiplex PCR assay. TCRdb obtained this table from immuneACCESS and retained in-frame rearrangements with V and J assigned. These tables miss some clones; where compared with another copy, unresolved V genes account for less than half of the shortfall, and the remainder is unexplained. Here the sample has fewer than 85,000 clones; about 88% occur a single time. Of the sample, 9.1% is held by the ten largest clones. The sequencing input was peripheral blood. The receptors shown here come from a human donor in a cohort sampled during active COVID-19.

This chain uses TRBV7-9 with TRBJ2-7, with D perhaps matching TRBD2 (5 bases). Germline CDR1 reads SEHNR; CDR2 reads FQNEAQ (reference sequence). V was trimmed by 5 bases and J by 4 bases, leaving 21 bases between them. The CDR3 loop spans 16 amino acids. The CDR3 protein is CASSTTRLTTSYEQYF. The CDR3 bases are TGTGCCAGCAGCACAACTCGACTAACCACATCTTACGAGCAGTACTTC.

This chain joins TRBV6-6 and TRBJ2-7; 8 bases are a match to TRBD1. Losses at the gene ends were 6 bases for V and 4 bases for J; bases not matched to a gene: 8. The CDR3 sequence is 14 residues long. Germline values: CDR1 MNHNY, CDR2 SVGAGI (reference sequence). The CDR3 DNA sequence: TGTGCCAGCAGAGAACAGGGGGTCGATTACGAGCAGTACTTC. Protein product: CASREQGVDYEQYF.

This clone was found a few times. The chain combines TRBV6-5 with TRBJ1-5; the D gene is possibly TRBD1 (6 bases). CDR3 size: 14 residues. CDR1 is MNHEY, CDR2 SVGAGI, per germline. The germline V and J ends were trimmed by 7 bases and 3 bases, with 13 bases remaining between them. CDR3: CASTTGINNQPQHF. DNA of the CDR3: TGTGCCAGCACTACAGGGATTAACAATCAGCCCCAGCATTTT.

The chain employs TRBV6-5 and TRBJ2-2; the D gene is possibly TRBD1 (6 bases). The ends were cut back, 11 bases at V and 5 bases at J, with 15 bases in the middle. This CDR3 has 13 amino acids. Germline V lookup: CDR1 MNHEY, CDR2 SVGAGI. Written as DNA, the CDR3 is TGTGCCCGCCAGGACAGATTGACCGGGGAGCTGTTTTTT. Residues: CARQDRLTGELFF.

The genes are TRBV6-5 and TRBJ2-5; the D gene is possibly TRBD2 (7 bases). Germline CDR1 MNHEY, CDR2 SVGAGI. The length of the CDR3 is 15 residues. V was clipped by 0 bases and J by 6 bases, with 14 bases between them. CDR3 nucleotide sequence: TGTGCCAGCAGTTACTCGTATTGGCGGGGGCAGACCCAGTACTTC. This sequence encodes CASSYSYWRGQTQYF.

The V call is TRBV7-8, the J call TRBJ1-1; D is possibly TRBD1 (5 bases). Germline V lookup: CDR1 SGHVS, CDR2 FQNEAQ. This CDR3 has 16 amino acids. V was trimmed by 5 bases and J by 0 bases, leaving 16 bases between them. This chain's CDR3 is CASSRAGGEMNTEAFF. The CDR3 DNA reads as TGTGCCAGCAGCCGGGCGGGGGGGGAGATGAACACTGAAGCTTTCTTT. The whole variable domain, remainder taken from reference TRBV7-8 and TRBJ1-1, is GAGVSQSPRYKVAKRGQDVALRCDPISGHVSLFWYQQALGQGPEFLTYFQNEAQLDKSGLPSDRFFAERPEGSVSTLKIQRTQQEDSAVYLCASSRAGGEMNTEAFFGQGTRLTVV.

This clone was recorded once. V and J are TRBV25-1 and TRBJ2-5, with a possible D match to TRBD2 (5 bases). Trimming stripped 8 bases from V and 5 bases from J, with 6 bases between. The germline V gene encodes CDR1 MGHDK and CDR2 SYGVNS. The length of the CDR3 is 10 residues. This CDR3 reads CASSGETQYF. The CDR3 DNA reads TGTGCCAGCTCGGGGGAGACCCAGTACTTC.

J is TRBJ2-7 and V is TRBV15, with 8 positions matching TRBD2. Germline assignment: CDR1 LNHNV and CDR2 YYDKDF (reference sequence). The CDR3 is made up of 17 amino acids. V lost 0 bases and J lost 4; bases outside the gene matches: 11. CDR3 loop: CATSRDTVAGGAYEQYF. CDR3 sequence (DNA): TGTGCCACCAGCAGAGATACGGTTGCGGGGGGCGCGTACGAGCAGTACTTC.

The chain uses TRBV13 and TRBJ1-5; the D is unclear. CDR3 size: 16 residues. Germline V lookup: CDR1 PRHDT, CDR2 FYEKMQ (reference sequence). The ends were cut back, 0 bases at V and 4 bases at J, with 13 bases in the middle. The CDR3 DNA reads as TGTGCCAGCAGCTTAGGTGCTCTCGGTAGAAATCAGCCCCAGCATTTT. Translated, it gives CASSLGALGRNQPQHF. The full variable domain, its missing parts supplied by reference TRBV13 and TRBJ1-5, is AAGVIQSPRHLIKEKRETATLKCYPIPRHDTVYWYQQGPGQDPQFLISFYEKMQSDKGSIPDRFSAQQFSDYHSELNMSSLELGDSALYFCASSLGALGRNQPQHFGDGTRLSIL.

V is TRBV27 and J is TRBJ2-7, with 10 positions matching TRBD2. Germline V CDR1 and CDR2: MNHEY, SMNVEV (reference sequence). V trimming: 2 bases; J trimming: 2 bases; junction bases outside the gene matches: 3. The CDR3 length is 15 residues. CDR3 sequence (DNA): TGTGCCAGCAGTTTACGCACTAGCGGGGCCTACGAGCAGTACTTC. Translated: CASSLRTSGAYEQYF.

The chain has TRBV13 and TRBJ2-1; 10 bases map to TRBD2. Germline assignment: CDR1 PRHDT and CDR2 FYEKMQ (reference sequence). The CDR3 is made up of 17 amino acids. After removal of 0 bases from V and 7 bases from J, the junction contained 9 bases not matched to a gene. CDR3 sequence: CASSLGGLAGVGNEQFF. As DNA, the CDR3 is TGTGCCAGCAGCTTAGGGGGGCTAGCGGGAGTCGGGAATGAGCAGTTCTTC.

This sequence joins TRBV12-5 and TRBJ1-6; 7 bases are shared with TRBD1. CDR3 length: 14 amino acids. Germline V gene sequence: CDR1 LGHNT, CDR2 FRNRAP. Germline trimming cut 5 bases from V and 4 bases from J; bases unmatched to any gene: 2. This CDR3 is CASGGTAYNSPLHF. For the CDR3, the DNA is TGTGCTAGTGGTGGGACAGCTTATAATTCACCCCTCCACTTT.

CDR3 protein: CASSQQGLDTQYF. CDR3 DNA: TGTGCCAGCAGCCAACAGGGGTTAGATACGCAGTATTTT. V and J are TRBV14 and TRBJ2-3; possibly TRBD1 for D (6 bases). There are 13 residues in the CDR3. V gave up 2 bases and J gave up 5 bases, with 8 bases separating them. Looked up from germline, CDR1 is SGHDN and CDR2 is FVKESK.

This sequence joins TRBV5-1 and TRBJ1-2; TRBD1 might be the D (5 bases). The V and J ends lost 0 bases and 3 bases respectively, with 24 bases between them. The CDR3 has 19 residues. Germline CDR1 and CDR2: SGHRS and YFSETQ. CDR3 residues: CASSLDRQGRGSKDYGYTF. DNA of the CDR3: TGCGCCAGCAGCTTGGACAGGCAGGGTCGAGGTAGTAAGGACTATGGCTACACCTTC. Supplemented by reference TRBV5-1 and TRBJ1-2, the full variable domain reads KAGVTQTPRYLIKTRGQQVTLSCSPISGHRSVSWYQQTPGQGLQFLFEYFSETQRNKGNFPGRFSGRQFSNSRSEMNVSTLELGDSALYLCASSLDRQGRGSKDYGYTFGSGTRLTVV.

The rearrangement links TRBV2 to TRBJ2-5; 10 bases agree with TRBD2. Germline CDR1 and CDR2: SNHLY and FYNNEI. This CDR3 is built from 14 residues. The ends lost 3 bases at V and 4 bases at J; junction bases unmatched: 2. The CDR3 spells CASSESSGRETQYF. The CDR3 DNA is TGTGCCAGCAGTGAGTCTAGCGGGAGAGAGACCCAGTACTTC.

CDR3 nucleotides: TGTGCCAGTAGTACATTTAATGAGCAGTTCTTC. Protein: CASSTFNEQFF. This chain joins TRBV19 and TRBJ2-1; D unclear. Deletions cut 4 bases from V and 7 bases from J, with 5 bases between. In germline, CDR1 is LNHDA, CDR2 SQIVND (reference sequence). The CDR3 sequence is 11 residues long. The whole variable domain, filled in from reference TRBV19 and TRBJ2-1, reads DGGITQSPKYLFRKEGQNVTLSCEQNLNHDAMYWYRQDPGQGLRLIYYSQIVNDFQKGDIAEGYSVSREKKESFPLTVTSAQKNPTAFYLCASSTFNEQFFGPGTRLTVL.

The CDR3 here is CASELLRNIAGGPETQYF. In nucleotides, the CDR3 is TGTGCCAGCGAACTTTTGAGAAATATAGCGGGAGGGCCGGAGACCCAGTACTTC. The chain carries TRBV2 and TRBJ2-5, with 11 bases lining up with TRBD2. The CDR3 totals 18 residues. CDR1 and CDR2 (germline): SNHLY, FYNNEI. The J segment lost 5 bases and the V segment lost 8 bases, leaving 19 bases of the junction unmatched.

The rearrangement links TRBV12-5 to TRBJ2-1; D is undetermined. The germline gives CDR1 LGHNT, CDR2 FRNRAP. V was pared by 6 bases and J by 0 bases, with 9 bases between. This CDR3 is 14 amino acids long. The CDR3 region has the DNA TGTGCTAGTGGGTACAGTAGCTCCTACAATGAGCAGTTCTTC. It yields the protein CASGYSSSYNEQFF.

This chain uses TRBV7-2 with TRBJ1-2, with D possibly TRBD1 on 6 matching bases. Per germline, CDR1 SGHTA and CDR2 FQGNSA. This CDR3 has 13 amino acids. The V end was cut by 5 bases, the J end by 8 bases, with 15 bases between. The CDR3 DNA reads TGTGCCAGCAGCCCCGCGGGGGGCCGCGGCTACACCTTC. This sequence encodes CASSPAGGRGYTF.

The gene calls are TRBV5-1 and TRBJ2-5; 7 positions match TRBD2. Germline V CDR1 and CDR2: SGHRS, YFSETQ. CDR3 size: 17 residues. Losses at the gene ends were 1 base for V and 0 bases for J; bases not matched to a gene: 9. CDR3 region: CASSLSGEGGYQETQYF. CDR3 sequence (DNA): TGCGCCAGCAGCTTGTCGGGCGAGGGAGGGTACCAAGAGACCCAGTACTTC. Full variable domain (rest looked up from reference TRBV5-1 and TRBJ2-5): KAGVTQTPRYLIKTRGQQVTLSCSPISGHRSVSWYQQTPGQGLQFLFEYFSETQRNKGNFPGRFSGRQFSNSRSEMNVSTLELGDSALYLCASSLSGEGGYQETQYFGPGTRLLVL.

The CDR3 sequence is CASTPGLAGNYEQYF. As DNA, the CDR3 is TGTGCCAGCACCCCCGGACTAGCGGGTAACTACGAGCAGTACTTC. The chain carries TRBV14 and TRBJ2-7; 11 positions agree with TRBD2. Germline lookup yields CDR1 SGHDN and CDR2 FVKESK. V dropped 7 bases and J dropped 3; count of bases not matched to a gene: 8. CDR3 length: 15 residues. The full variable domain, its missing parts supplied by reference TRBV14 and TRBJ2-7, is EAGVTQFPSHSVIEKGQTVTLRCDPISGHDNLYWYRRVMGKEIKFLLHFVKESKQDESGMPNNRFLAERTGGTYSTLKVQPAELEDSGVYFCASTPGLAGNYEQYFGPGTRLTVT.